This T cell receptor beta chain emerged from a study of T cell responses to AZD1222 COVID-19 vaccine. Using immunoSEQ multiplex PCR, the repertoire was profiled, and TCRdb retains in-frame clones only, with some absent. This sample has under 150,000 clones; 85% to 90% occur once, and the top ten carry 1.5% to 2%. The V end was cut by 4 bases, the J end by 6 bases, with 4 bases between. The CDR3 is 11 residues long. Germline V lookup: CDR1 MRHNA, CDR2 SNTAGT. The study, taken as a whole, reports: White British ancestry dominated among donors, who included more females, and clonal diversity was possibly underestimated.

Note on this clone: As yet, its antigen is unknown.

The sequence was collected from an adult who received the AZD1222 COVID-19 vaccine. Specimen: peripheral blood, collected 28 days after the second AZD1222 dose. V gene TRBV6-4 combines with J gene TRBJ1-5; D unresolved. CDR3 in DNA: TGTGCCAGCAGTGTGGGTCAGCCCCAGCATTTT. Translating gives CASSVGQPQHF.